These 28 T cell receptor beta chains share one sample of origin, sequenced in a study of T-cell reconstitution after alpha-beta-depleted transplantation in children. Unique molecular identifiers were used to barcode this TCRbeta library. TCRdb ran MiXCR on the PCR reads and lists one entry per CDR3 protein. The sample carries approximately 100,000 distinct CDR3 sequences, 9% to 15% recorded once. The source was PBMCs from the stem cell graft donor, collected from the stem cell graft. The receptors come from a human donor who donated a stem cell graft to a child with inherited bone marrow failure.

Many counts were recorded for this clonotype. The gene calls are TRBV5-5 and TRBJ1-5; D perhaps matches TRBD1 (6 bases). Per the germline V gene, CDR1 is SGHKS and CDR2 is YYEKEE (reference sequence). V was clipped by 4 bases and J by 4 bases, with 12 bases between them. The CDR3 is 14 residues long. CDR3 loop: CASSTRDTNQPQHF. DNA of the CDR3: TGTGCCAGCAGCACCCGGGACACTAATCAGCCCCAGCATTTT.

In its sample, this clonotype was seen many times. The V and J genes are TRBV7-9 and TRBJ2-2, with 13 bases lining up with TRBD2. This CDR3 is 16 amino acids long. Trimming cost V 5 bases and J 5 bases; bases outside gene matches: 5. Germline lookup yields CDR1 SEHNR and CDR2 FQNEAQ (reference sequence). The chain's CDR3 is CASSRGLAGETGELFF. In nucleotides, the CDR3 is TGTGCCAGCAGCCGCGGACTAGCGGGAGAAACCGGGGAGCTGTTTTTT. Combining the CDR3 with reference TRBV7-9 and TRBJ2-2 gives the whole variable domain DTGVSQNPRHKITKRGQNVTFRCDPISEHNRLYWYRQTLGQGPEFLTYFQNEAQLEKSRLLSDRFSAERPKGSFSTLEIQRTEQGDSAMYLCASSRGLAGETGELFFGEGSRLTVL.

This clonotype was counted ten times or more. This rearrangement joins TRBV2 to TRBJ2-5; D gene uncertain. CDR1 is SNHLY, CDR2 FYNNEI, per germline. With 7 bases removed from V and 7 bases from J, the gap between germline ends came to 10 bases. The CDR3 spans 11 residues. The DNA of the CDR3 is TGTGCCAGCAAGGCTCCGGGGACCCAGTACTTC. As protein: CASKAPGTQYF.

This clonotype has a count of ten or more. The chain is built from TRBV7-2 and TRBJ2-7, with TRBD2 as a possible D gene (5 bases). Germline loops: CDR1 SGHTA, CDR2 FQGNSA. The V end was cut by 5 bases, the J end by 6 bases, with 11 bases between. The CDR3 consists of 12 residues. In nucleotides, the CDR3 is TGTGCCAGCAGCCCGGCTAGCCTCGAGCAGTACTTC. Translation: CASSPASLEQYF.

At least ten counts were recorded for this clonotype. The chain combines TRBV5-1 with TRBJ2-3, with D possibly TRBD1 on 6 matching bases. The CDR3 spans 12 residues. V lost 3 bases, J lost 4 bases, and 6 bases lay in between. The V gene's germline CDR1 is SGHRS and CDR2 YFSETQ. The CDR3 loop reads CASSWGPDTQYF. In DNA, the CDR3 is TGCGCCAGCAGCTGGGGGCCAGATACGCAGTATTTT.

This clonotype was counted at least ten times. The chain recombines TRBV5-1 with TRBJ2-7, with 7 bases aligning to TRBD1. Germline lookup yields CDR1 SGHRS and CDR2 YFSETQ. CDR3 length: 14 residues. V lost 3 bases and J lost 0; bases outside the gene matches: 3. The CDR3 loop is CASSSGGDSYEQYF. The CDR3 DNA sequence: TGCGCCAGCAGCTCAGGGGGAGACTCCTACGAGCAGTACTTC.

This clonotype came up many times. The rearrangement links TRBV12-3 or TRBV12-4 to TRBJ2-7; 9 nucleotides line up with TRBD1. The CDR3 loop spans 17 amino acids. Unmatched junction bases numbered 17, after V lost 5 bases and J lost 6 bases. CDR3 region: CASSPPLYRGRAGEQYF. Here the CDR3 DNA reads TGTGCCAGCAGTCCACCCCTCTACAGGGGGCGCGCGGGCGAGCAGTACTTC.

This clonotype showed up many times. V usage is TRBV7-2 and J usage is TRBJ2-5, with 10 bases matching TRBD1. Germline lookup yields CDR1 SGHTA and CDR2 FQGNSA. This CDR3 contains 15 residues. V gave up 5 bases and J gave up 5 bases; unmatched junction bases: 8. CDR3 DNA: TGTGCCAGCAGCCTCACGGGACAGGGGATGGAGACCCAGTACTTC. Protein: CASSLTGQGMETQYF. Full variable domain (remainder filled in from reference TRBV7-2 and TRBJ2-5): GAGVSQSPSNKVTEKGKDVELRCDPISGHTALYWYRQSLGQGLEFLIYFQGNSAPDKSGLPSDRFSAERTGGSVSTLTIQRTQQEDSAVYLCASSLTGQGMETQYFGPGTRLLVL.

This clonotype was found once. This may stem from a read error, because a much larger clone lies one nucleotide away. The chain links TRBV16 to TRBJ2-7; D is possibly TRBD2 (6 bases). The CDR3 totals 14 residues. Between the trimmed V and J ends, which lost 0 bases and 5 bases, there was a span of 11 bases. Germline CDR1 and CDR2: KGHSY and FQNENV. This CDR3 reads CASSQSGGAHEQYF. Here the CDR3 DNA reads TGTGCCAGCAGCCAATCGGGCGGGGCCCACGAGCAGTACTTC.

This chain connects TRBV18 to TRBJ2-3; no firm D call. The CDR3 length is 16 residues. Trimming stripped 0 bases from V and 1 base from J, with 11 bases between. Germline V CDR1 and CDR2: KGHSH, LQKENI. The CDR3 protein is CASSPPDKIRTDTQYF. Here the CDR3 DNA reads TGTGCCAGCTCACCACCGGATAAAATTCGCACAGATACGCAGTATTTT.

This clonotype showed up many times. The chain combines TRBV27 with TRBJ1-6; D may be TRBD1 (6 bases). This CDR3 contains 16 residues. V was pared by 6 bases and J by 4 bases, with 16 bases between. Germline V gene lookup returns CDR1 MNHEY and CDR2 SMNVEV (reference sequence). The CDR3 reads CASRKIQGSYNSPLHF. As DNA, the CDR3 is TGTGCCAGCAGGAAGATACAGGGTTCTTATAATTCACCCCTCCACTTT.

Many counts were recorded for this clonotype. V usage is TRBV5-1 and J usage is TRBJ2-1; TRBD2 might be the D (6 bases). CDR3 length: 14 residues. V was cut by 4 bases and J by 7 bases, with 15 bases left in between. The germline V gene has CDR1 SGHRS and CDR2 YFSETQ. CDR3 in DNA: TGCGCCAGCAGCGTAGAGCGGGTACGGAATGAGCAGTTCTTC. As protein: CASSVERVRNEQFF.

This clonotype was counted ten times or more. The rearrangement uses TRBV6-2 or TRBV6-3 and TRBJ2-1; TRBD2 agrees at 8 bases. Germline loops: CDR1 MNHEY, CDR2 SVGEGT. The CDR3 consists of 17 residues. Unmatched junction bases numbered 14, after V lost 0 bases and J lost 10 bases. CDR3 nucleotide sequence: TGTGCCAGCAGTTACTCGTTGGTAGCGGGGACTATTAAAGAGCAGTTCTTC. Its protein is CASSYSLVAGTIKEQFF.

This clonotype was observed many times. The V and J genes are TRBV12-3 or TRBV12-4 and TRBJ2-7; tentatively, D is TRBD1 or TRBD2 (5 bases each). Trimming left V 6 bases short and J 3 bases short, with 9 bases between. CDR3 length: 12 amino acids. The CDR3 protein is CASSRDDYEQYF. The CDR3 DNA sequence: TGTGCCAGCAGCCGGGACGACTACGAGCAGTACTTC.

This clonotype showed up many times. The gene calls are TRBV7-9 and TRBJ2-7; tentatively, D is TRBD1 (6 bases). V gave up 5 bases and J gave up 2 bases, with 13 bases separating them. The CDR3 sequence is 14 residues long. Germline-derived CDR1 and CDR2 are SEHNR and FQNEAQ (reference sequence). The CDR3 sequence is CASSPKGQTYEQYF. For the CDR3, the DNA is TGTGCCAGCAGCCCGAAAGGACAGACCTACGAGCAGTACTTC.

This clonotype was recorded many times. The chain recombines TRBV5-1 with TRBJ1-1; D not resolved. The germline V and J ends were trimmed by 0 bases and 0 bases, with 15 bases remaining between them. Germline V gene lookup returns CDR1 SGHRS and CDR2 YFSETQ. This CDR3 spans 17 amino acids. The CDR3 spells CASSLGRYGSMNTEAFF. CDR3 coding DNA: TGCGCCAGCAGCTTGGGTAGGTACGGCAGCATGAACACTGAAGCTTTCTTT.

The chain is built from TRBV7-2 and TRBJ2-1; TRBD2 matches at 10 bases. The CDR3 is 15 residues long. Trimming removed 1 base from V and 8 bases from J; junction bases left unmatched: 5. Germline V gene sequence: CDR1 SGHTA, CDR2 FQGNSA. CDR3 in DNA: TGTGCCAGCAGCTTAGTACTAGCGGGGAAGGATGAGCAGTTCTTC. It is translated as CASSLVLAGKDEQFF.

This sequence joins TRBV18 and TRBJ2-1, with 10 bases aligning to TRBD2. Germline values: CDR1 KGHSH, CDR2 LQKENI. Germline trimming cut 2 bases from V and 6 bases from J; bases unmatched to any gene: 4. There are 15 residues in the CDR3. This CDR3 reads CASSPRLAGANEQFF. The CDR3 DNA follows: TGTGCCAGCTCACCAAGGCTAGCGGGGGCCAATGAGCAGTTCTTC. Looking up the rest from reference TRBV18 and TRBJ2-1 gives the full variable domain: NAGVMQNPRHLVRRRGQEARLRCSPMKGHSHVYWYRQLPEEGLKFMVYLQKENIIDESGMPKERFSAEFPKEGPSILRIQQVVRGDSAAYFCASSPRLAGANEQFFGPGTRLTVL.

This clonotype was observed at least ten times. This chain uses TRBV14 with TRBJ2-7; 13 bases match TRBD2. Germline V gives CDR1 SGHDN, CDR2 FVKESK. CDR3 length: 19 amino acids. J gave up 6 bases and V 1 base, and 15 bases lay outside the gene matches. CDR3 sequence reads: CASSQGTGLAGWARSEQYF. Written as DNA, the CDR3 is TGTGCCAGCAGCCAAGGGACGGGACTAGCGGGGTGGGCCCGTTCCGAGCAGTACTTC.

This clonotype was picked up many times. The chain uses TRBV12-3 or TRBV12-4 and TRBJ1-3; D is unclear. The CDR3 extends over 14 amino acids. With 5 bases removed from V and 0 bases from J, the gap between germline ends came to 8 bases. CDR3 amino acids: CASSITRSGNTIYF. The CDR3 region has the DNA TGTGCCAGCAGTATCACCCGCTCTGGAAACACCATATATTTT.

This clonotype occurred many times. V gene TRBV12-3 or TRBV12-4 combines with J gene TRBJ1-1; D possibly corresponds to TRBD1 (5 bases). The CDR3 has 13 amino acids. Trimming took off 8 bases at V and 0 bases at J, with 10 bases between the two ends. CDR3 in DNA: TGTGCCAGCGGAGGGGTCGTGAACACTGAAGCTTTCTTT. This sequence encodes CASGGVVNTEAFF.

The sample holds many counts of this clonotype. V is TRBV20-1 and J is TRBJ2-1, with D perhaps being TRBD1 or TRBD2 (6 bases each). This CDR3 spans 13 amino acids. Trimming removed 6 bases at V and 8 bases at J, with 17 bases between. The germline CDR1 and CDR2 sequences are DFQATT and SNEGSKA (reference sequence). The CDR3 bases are TGCAGTGCGTTCTCCGAGGGGGGCTATGAGCAGTTCTTC. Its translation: CSAFSEGGYEQFF.

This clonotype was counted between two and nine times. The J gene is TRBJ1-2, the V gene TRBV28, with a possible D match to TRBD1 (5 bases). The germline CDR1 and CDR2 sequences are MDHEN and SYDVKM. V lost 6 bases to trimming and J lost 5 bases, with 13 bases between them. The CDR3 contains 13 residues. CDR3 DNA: TGTGCCAGCAGAGATGGTCAGGGATATGGCTACACCTTC. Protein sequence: CASRDGQGYGYTF.

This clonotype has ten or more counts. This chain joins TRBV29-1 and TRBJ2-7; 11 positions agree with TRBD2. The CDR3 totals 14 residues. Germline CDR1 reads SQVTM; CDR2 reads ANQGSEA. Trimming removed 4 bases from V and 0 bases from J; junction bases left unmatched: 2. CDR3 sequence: CSVGLAGNSYEQYF. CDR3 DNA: TGCAGCGTTGGACTAGCGGGGAACTCCTACGAGCAGTACTTC.

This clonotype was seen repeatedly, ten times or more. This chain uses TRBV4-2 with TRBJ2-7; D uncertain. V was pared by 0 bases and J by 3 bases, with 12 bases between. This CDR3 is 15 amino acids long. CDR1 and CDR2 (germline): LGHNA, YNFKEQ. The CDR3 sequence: CASSQERTSFYEQYF. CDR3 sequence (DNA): TGTGCCAGCAGCCAAGAGAGGACGTCCTTCTACGAGCAGTACTTC.

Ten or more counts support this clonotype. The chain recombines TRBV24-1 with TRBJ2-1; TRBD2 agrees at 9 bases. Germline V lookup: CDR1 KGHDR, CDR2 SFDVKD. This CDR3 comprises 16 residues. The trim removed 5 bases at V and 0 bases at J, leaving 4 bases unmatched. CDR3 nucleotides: TGTGCCACCAGTGTCCCTAGCGGGAACTCCTACAATGAGCAGTTCTTC. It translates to CATSVPSGNSYNEQFF.

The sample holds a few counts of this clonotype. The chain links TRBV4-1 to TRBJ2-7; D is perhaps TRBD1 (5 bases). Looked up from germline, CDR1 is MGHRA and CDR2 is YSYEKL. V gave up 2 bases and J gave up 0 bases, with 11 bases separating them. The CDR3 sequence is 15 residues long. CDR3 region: CASSQFQGSSYEQYF. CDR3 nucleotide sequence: TGCGCCAGCAGCCAATTCCAGGGCAGCTCCTACGAGCAGTACTTC.

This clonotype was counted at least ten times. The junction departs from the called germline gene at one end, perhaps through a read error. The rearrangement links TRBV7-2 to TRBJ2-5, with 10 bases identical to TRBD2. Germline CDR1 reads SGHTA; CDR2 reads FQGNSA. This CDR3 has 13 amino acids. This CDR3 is CASSLAGVETQYF. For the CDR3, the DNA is TGTGCCAGCAGCCTAGCGGGGGTGGAGACCCAGTACTTC.